This entry lists 10 T cell receptor beta chains sequenced from one sample in a study of CD8+ T cells in alopecia areata (dated by TCRdb to about 2018). Libraries were prepared through the immunoSEQ multiplex PCR assay. RNA was extracted from all samples and reverse transcribed into cDNA, which served as template for TCR sequencing. TCRdb took over this immuneACCESS table, retaining in-frame rearrangements with V and J assigned. Such tables are incomplete; in checked studies, under half of the missing clones stem from an unresolved V gene, and the remainder is unexplained. The sample counts about 9,000 clones, each observed more than once. Of the sample, under 20% is held by the ten largest clones. Cells from pooled mouse cutaneous lymph nodes were stained for CD4, CD8alpha, NKG2D, NKG2ACE and other markers and then sorted on a BD Influx. The sequencing sample was made of CD8+ T cells sorted from a lymph node. These receptors were collected from a C3H/HeJ mouse with alopecia areata. The MHC haplotype for this mouse line is H2-k.

This clone showed up just a few times. The genes and germline here are from mouse. Sequencing ends 4 residues short of the CDR3 end; the germline J gene provides the rest. The chain links TRBV31 to TRBJ2-7; 8 bases map to TRBD2. From germline, CDR1 is GKSSPN and CDR2 SITVG. This CDR3 has 14 amino acids. Trimming took 4 bases from V and 0 from J; bases not matched to a gene: 5. CDR3 sequence: CAWTRGGASYEQYF. The part of the CDR3 DNA that was read is TGTGCCTGGACCCGGGGGGGCGCCTCCTAT. The full variable domain, its missing parts supplied by reference TRBV31 and TRBJ2-7, is AQTIHQWPVAEIKAVGSPLSLGCTIKGKSSPNLYWYWQATGGTLQQLFYSITVGQVESVVQLNLSASRPKDDQFILSTEKLLLSHSGFYLCAWTRGGASYEQYFGPGTRLTVL.

This clone was counted between two and nine times. The listed genes are named as in mouse. The CDR3 extends 4 residues past the end of the read, so its final part is completed from the germline J gene. This chain links TRBV31 with TRBJ2-1; 11 nucleotides align to TRBD2. The length of the CDR3 is 15 residues. In germline, CDR1 is GKSSPN, CDR2 SITVG. Trimming at V came to 3 bases and at J to 5 bases, leaving 6 bases not matched to a gene. The CDR3 DNA, read in part, is TGTGCCTGGAGCCTCGACTGGGGGGGGAATGCT. It is translated as CAWSLDWGGNA. The full CDR3 protein reads CAWSLDWGGNAEQFF.

The sample holds many counts of this clone. Each gene name is a mouse one. The CDR3 end is not reached by the read, which stops 4 residues before it; the germline J gene fills it in. J is TRBJ2-4 and V is TRBV1; 8 nucleotides match TRBD2. CDR3 length: 15 amino acids. Germline V gene lookup returns CDR1 NSQYPW and CDR2 LRSPGD (reference sequence). J gave up 2 bases and V 1 base, and 2 bases lay outside the gene matches. CDR3 DNA, as far as it was read: TGCACCTGCAGTGCAGCACTGGGGGATCAAAAC. Translation gives CTCSAALGDQN. The full CDR3 protein is CTCSAALGDQNTLYF.

This clone has a count of ten or more. Mouse names are used for the genes. The read terminates 4 residues before the CDR3 end, so the remaining end is supplied by the germline J gene. The chain is built from TRBV13-1 and TRBJ2-1, with D tentatively TRBD1 (7 bases). V was clipped by 1 base and J by 4 bases, with 12 bases between them. Looked up from germline, CDR1 is NSHNY and CDR2 is SYGAGN. CDR3 length: 15 amino acids. The CDR3 bases that were read are TGTGCCAGCAGTGATTCCTCAGGGGGGTATGCT. Translation gives CASSDSSGGYA. The entire CDR3 is CASSDSSGGYAEQFF.

This clone was found many times. Germline and genes: mouse. The read ends 4 residues early relative to the CDR3; the germline J gene fills the gap. The chain combines TRBV29 with TRBJ1-2, with 9 bases that match TRBD1. This CDR3 comprises 14 residues. Germline CDR1 is MSHET and CDR2 is SYDVDS. CDR3 region: CASSLQQGAGDYTF. The DNA read from the CDR3 is TGTGCTAGCAGTTTACAACAGGGGGCGGGC.

This clone was seen at least ten times. Gene and germline names: mouse. The read terminates 4 residues ahead of where the CDR3 ends, so the germline J gene completes it. V and J are TRBV1 and TRBJ2-4; 7 nucleotides agree with TRBD2. This CDR3 has 14 residues. Germline V gene lookup returns CDR1 NSQYPW and CDR2 LRSPGD (reference sequence). The CDR3: CTCSAPRLGNTLYF. The covered CDR3 bases are TGCACCTGCAGTGCTCCTAGACTGGGAAAC.

This clone was seen at least ten times. These gene names are mouse names. Read coverage stops 4 residues before the CDR3 terminus; the germline J gene supplies the remainder. The rearrangement joins TRBV31 to TRBJ2-3; possibly TRBD2 for D (5 bases). CDR1 is GKSSPN, CDR2 SITVG, per germline. This CDR3 region has 14 residues. V shed 0 bases and J shed 1 base, with 8 bases lying between them. The CDR3 is CAWSLSTGAETLYF. The DNA read from the CDR3 is TGTGCCTGGAGTCTCTCGACTGGTGCAGAA.

This clone was seen ten or more times. Gene names are mouse gene names. The CDR3 end lies 4 residues beyond the end of the read and is filled in from the germline J gene. V usage is TRBV14 and J usage is TRBJ2-5, with 8 positions matching TRBD2. The CDR3 extends over 14 amino acids. From germline, CDR1 is SGHDT and CDR2 FRDEAV. The CDR3 is CASSFLGGEDTQYF. The DNA read from the CDR3 is TGTGCCAGCAGTTTTTTGGGGGGGGAAGAC.

Remarks on this clone: Mouse gene names and germline throughout. Read sequence stops 4 residues before the CDR3 end, and the germline J gene provides the missing end. The rearrangement links TRBV4 to TRBJ2-7, with 13 bases matching TRBD2. Germline values: CDR1 LGHDT, CDR2 YNNKQL (reference sequence). The CDR3 consists of 15 residues. CDR3 protein: CASSLDWGGLYEQYF. The sequenced CDR3 bases are TGTGCCAGCAGCCTGGACTGGGGGGGCCTTTAT.

Comments on this clone: The listed genes are named as in mouse. From the germline J gene comes the end of the CDR3, since the read stops 4 residues before it. The chain joins TRBV13-1 to TRBJ2-4, with D maybe TRBD1 (6 bases). The germline V gene has CDR1 NSHNY and CDR2 SYGAGN. CDR3 size: 14 residues. V lost 2 bases and J lost 2, with 9 bases in between. CDR3 sequence: CASSEAGDQNTLYF. The covered CDR3 bases are TGTGCCAGCAGTGAGGCAGGGGATCAAAAC.